Described below is a single T cell receptor (beta chain) sequence and its context. This entry is derived from a study of blood T cells in healthy people across ages. For the second PCR, which ran for about 6 to 11 cycles, a sample-barcoded 5' primer and a J-beta primer mix were used. TCRdb reprocessed the 5' RACE reads with MiXCR, giving one entry per CDR3 protein. This repertoire shows just under 750,000 distinct CDR3 sequences, over 20% found once; its top ten account for around 22%. This CDR3 has 15 residues. The V segment lost 3 bases and the J segment 4 bases; nucleotides outside the gene matches: 8. Per the germline V gene, CDR1 is SGHDT and CDR2 is YYEEEE.

Material: blood. The chain joins TRBV5-6 to TRBJ2-7; TRBD1 aligns across 9 bases. The sequence was collected from a man in his 70s in good health. CDR3 region: CASSSPGTGKYEQYF. The DNA of the CDR3 is TGTGCCAGCAGCTCCCCCGGGACAGGGAAGTACGAGCAGTACTTC.